These 31 T cell receptor beta chains originate from one sample sequenced in a study of Graves' ophthalmopathy and Graves' hyperthyroidism. As the template, RNA transcripts were used to amplify TCR beta CDR3 regions. First-round RT-PCR employed HTBI primers, with a second-round multiplex PCR after it. TCRdb reanalysed the multiplex PCR reads using MiXCR and keeps one entry per CDR3 protein. The repertoire holds some 370,000 distinct CDR3 sequences, with about 15% as singletons. The sample consisted of peripheral blood. The receptor set was obtained from an adult woman with stable Graves' hyperthyroidism.

This clonotype was recorded many times. The CDR3 DNA reads TGTGCCAGCAGCCCCGGACTAGCGGAGGAGGTGGGGGAGCTGTTTTTT. It specifies CASSPGLAEEVGELFF. This chain links TRBV6-5 with TRBJ2-2; 10 bases line up with TRBD2. Germline V CDR1 and CDR2: MNHEY, SVGAGI. Unmatched junction bases numbered 12, after V lost 6 bases and J lost 8 bases. This CDR3 comprises 16 residues.

In regard to this clonotype: This may stem from a read error, because a much larger clone lies one nucleotide away. The chain has TRBV12-3 or TRBV12-4 and TRBJ1-1; D gene ambiguous. CDR3 length equals 13 residues. This CDR3 reads CASSARLATETFF. The CDR3 nucleotides read TGTGCCAGCAGCGCCAGGCTAGCCACTGAAACTTTCTTT.

In DNA, the CDR3 is TGTGCCACAACTATTAGACAGGGCGACGCGGCTTTCTTT. Translated: CATTIRQGDAAFF. The chain employs TRBV6-1 and TRBJ1-1, with 7 bases aligning to TRBD1. Germline V gives CDR1 MNHNS, CDR2 SASEGT. Trimming took 10 bases from V and 11 from J; bases not matched to a gene: 16. The CDR3 sequence is 13 residues long.

This clonotype was counted ten times or more. CDR3 DNA sequence: TGTGCCAGCAGCACCTCCGGGACAGGGTTTGAAGAGACCCAGTACTTC. Protein sequence: CASSTSGTGFEETQYF. This chain joins TRBV6-2 or TRBV6-3 and TRBJ2-5; TRBD1 matches at 9 bases. The J segment lost 3 bases and the V segment lost 6 bases, leaving 11 bases of the junction unmatched. The CDR3 covers 16 residues. Germline lookup yields CDR1 MNHEY and CDR2 SVGEGT.

CDR3: CATQDGMNTEAFF. CDR3 coding DNA: TGTGCCACCCAGGACGGGATGAACACTGAAGCTTTCTTT. The chain combines TRBV28 with TRBJ1-1; D unresolved. The V end lost 10 bases, the J end lost 0 bases, and 12 bases lay between the germline ends. The germline gives CDR1 MDHEN, CDR2 SYDVKM. The CDR3 runs 13 residues.

This clonotype was observed many times. The CDR3: CSARDGNQPQHF. CDR3 in DNA: TGCAGTGCTAGAGATGGCAATCAGCCCCAGCATTTT. This sequence joins TRBV20-1 and TRBJ1-5; D gene ambiguous. V was trimmed by 0 bases and J by 2 bases, leaving 2 bases between them. Germline V lookup: CDR1 DFQATT, CDR2 SNEGSKA (reference sequence). There are 12 residues in the CDR3.

This sequence joins TRBV29-1 and TRBJ2-2, with 8 bases matching TRBD1. This CDR3 is built from 14 residues. The trim removed 4 bases at V and 5 bases at J, leaving 6 bases unmatched. Germline CDR1 reads SQVTM; CDR2 reads ANQGSEA. CDR3 amino acids: CSVAQGANTGELFF. The CDR3 DNA follows: TGCAGCGTTGCCCAGGGGGCTAATACCGGGGAGCTGTTTTTT.

In its sample, this clonotype was seen many times. V and J are TRBV20-1 and TRBJ1-5; TRBD1 matches 11 bases. CDR1 is DFQATT, CDR2 SNEGSKA, per germline (reference sequence). Unmatched junction bases numbered 1, after V lost 0 bases and J lost 6 bases. This CDR3 comprises 14 residues. CDR3 protein: CSAREGQGVQPQHF. DNA for the CDR3: TGCAGTGCTAGAGAGGGACAGGGGGTTCAGCCCCAGCATTTT.

This clonotype was recorded a few times. A much more abundant neighbour one base away suggests this may be a read error. V and J are TRBV9 and TRBJ1-6, with D uncertain. There are 15 residues in the CDR3. CDR1 and CDR2 from the germline V gene are SGDLS and YYNGEE. Here the CDR3 reads CASSVGVSGDSHLHF. The DNA for the CDR3 is TGTGCCAGCAGCGTAGGAGTGAGTGGGGATTCACACCTCCACTTT.

This clonotype was seen repeatedly, ten times or more. The chain employs TRBV7-2 and TRBJ2-7, with 11 nucleotides matching TRBD2. J lost 4 bases, V lost 5 bases, and 10 bases had no gene match. The CDR3 is 16 amino acids. Germline-derived CDR1 and CDR2 are SGHTA and FQGNSA. Here the CDR3 DNA reads TGTGCCAGCAGCCAAAGACTAGCGGGGACCGGTTACGAGCAGTACTTC. As protein: CASSQRLAGTGYEQYF. The full variable domain, its missing parts supplied by reference TRBV7-2 and TRBJ2-7, is GAGVSQSPSNKVTEKGKDVELRCDPISGHTALYWYRQSLGQGLEFLIYFQGNSAPDKSGLPSDRFSAERTGGSVSTLTIQRTQQEDSAVYLCASSQRLAGTGYEQYFGPGTRLTVT.

This clonotype was recorded many times. The V gene is TRBV5-8, the J gene TRBJ2-5, with a possible D match to TRBD1 (5 bases). The CDR3 has 15 residues. Germline lookup yields CDR1 SGHTS and CDR2 YDEGEE. Trimming took 1 base from V and 2 from J, leaving 12 bases between them. CDR3 sequence (DNA): TGTGCCAGCAGCTTGCTCAGGGTCCGGCAAGAGACCCAGTACTTC. Translating gives CASSLLRVRQETQYF.

In its sample, this clonotype was seen many times. This rearrangement joins TRBV12-3 or TRBV12-4 to TRBJ2-3, with a tentative D call TRBD2 (6 bases). This CDR3 spans 15 amino acids. V was trimmed by 4 bases and J by 5 bases, leaving 16 bases between them. The CDR3 coding sequence is TGTGCCAGCAGTTCCGACGGGGGAGCGGGAGATACGCAGTATTTT. This translates into CASSSDGGAGDTQYF.

Turning to this clonotype: This may come from a read error, since a much larger clone is one base off. The genes are TRBV28 and TRBJ2-7; TRBD2 agrees at 9 bases. Per germline, CDR1 MDHEN and CDR2 SYDVKM. The CDR3 spans 16 residues. This CDR3 is CASSVASGMGSYGQYF. The CDR3 nucleotides read TGTGCCAGCAGTGTTGCTAGCGGGATGGGCTCCTACGGGCAGTACTTC.

This clonotype was counted ten times or more. The chain combines TRBV12-3 or TRBV12-4 with TRBJ1-2; the D is unclear. The V end lost 5 bases, the J end lost 4 bases, and 11 bases lay between the germline ends. The CDR3 covers 13 residues. CDR3 sequence (DNA): TGTGCCAGCAGTGATGAGGGTGGCTATGGCTACACCTTC. This translates into CASSDEGGYGYTF.

This clonotype was detected many times. CDR3 DNA: TGTGCCAGTAGTCCCTTGACTAGCAGAACCGGGGAGCTGTTTTTT. Protein product: CASSPLTSRTGELFF. This sequence joins TRBV19 and TRBJ2-2, with TRBD2 identical over 7 bases. CDR1 LNHDA and CDR2 SQIVND come from the germline V gene (reference sequence). This CDR3 comprises 15 residues. V was pared by 5 bases and J by 5 bases, with 8 bases of the junction left unmatched.

At least ten counts were recorded for this clonotype. The chain couples TRBV12-3 or TRBV12-4 to TRBJ1-1; perhaps TRBD1 as D (6 bases). The CDR3 runs 13 residues. V lost 2 bases and J 7 bases, leaving 11 bases between the germline ends. CDR3 sequence reads: CASSLTGQNEAFF. DNA of the CDR3: TGTGCCAGCAGTTTAACCGGACAGAATGAAGCTTTCTTT.

As concerns this clonotype: The junction departs from germline at one end; a sequencing error may be responsible. This chain connects TRBV5-4 to TRBJ1-1, with D possibly TRBD1 on 5 matching bases. CDR1 and CDR2 from the germline V gene are SGHNT and YYREEE (reference sequence). This CDR3 contains 18 residues. The CDR3 sequence is CASNLVPGRSDMNTEAFF. In DNA, the CDR3 is TGTGCCAGCAACTTGGTTCCGGGACGCAGCGACATGAACACTGAAGCTTTCTTT.

This clonotype appeared a few times. A single base separates this from a much larger clone, so it may be a read error. The chain employs TRBV12-3 or TRBV12-4 and TRBJ2-7, with D possibly matching TRBD1 (6 bases). The CDR3 contains 16 residues. The CDR3 region is CASSSSYRDTTYEHYF. In DNA form, the CDR3 reads TGTGCCAGCAGTTCCTCCTACCGGGACACAACCTACGAGCACTACTTC.

This clonotype was counted at least ten times. The chain is built from TRBV20-1 and TRBJ2-7; no clear D gene. This CDR3 comprises 13 residues. Germline loops: CDR1 DFQATT, CDR2 SNEGSKA (reference sequence). In nucleotides, the CDR3 is TGCAATGGGCCCCGGTGTTTCTCCTACGAGCAGTACTTC. This codes for CNGPRCFSYEQYF.

This clonotype was found many times. The chain links TRBV28 to TRBJ2-3; no definite D call. The ends were cut back, 2 bases at V and 2 bases at J, with 11 bases in the middle. The germline CDR1 and CDR2 sequences are MDHEN and SYDVKM. The CDR3 loop spans 15 amino acids. CDR3 bases: TGTGCCAGCAGTTTACCCACCACTCACACAGATACGCAGTATTTT. It codes for CASSLPTTHTDTQYF.

This clonotype was observed a few times. V usage is TRBV28 and J usage is TRBJ2-3; 13 positions agree with TRBD2. From germline, CDR1 is MDHEN and CDR2 SYDVKM. Trimming cost V 4 bases and J 2 bases; bases outside gene matches: 9. The CDR3 length is 18 residues. Here the CDR3 DNA reads TGTGCCAGCAGTTCATCTCCGGGACTAGCGGGACTCACAGATACGCAGTATTTT. This gives the protein CASSSSPGLAGLTDTQYF.

The rearrangement links TRBV24-1 to TRBJ1-2; D is unclear. The germline V and J ends were trimmed by 4 bases and 1 base, with 18 bases remaining between them. The CDR3 is made up of 17 amino acids. The germline V gene has CDR1 KGHDR and CDR2 SFDVKD. The CDR3 DNA follows: TGTGCCACCAGTGACCTGGAAGGGCCGAGCCTTAACTATGGCTACACCTTC. Its translation: CATSDLEGPSLNYGYTF.

This clonotype was counted ten times or more. The chain couples TRBV3-1 to TRBJ1-2; tentatively, D is TRBD1 (6 bases). The CDR3 totals 12 residues. The V gene lost 4 bases and the J gene lost 6 bases, with 9 bases spanning the gap. The germline V gene has CDR1 LGHDT and CDR2 YNNKEL (reference sequence). The CDR3 here is CASSRTEDGYTF. The CDR3 nucleotides read TGTGCCAGCAGCCGGACAGAGGATGGCTACACCTTC.

This clonotype was detected many times. The J gene is TRBJ2-7, the V gene TRBV15; the D is unclear. V lost 1 base and J 4 bases, leaving 14 bases between the germline ends. CDR1 LNHNV and CDR2 YYDKDF come from the germline V gene (reference sequence). There are 15 residues in the CDR3. The CDR3 reads CATSRARADGYEQYF. CDR3 DNA: TGTGCCACCAGCAGAGCCCGAGCCGATGGATACGAGCAGTACTTC.

For this clonotype: A much larger clone sits a single nucleotide away, making a read error possible. The rearrangement joins TRBV2 to TRBJ1-1; perhaps TRBD1 as D (6 bases). Germline-derived CDR1 and CDR2 are SNHLY and FYNNEI. The CDR3 has 15 residues. CDR3: CASREKGHLNTEAFF. The CDR3 nucleotides are TGTGCCAGCCGTGAGAAGGGACATCTGAACACTGAAGCTTTCTTT.

This clonotype was seen ten or more times. CDR3 sequence: CASRGQGTYEQYF. CDR3 sequence (DNA): TGTGCCAGCAGGGGACAGGGGACCTACGAGCAGTACTTC. The chain recombines TRBV19 with TRBJ2-7; 10 bases are shared with TRBD1. The length of the CDR3 is 13 residues. Germline CDR1 reads LNHDA; CDR2 reads SQIVND (reference sequence). The ends lost 9 bases at V and 2 bases at J; junction bases unmatched: 4. Using reference TRBV19 and TRBJ2-7 for the parts outside the CDR3, the full variable domain is DGGITQSPKYLFRKEGQNVTLSCEQNLNHDAMYWYRQDPGQGLRLIYYSQIVNDFQKGDIAEGYSVSREKKESFPLTVTSAQKNPTAFYLCASRGQGTYEQYFGPGTRLTVT.

This clonotype was found many times. DNA for the CDR3: TGTGCCAGCAGTTACCACCCTACTAGCGGAGGTGCCTACGAGCAGTACTTC. Amino acids: CASSYHPTSGGAYEQYF. The chain joins TRBV6-2 or TRBV6-3 to TRBJ2-7; 8 bases agree with TRBD2. J gave up 2 bases and V 2 bases, and 11 bases lay outside the gene matches. Germline V lookup: CDR1 MNHEY, CDR2 SVGEGT. The CDR3 spans 17 residues.

With respect to this clonotype: Mismatch with germline at one junction end may stem from a read error. The chain combines TRBV18 with TRBJ2-7, with 9 bases identical to TRBD2. Germline CDR1 reads KGHSH; CDR2 reads LQKENI. The CDR3 has 13 amino acids. The DNA of the CDR3 is TGTGCCAGCTCACCAGACAGGGCTGGGACTAGCCTCTTC. This sequence encodes CASSPDRAGTSLF. The full variable domain, with the rest looked up from reference TRBV18 and TRBJ2-7, is NAGVMQNPRHLVRRRGQEARLRCSPMKGHSHVYWYRQLPEEGLKFMVYLQKENIIDESGMPKERFSAEFPKEGPSILRIQQVVRGDSAAYFCASSPDRAGTSLFGPGTRLTVT.

The chain recombines TRBV6-1 with TRBJ1-2, with D hard to call. Trimming cost V 7 bases and J 2 bases, with 17 bases left between them. This CDR3 is 15 amino acids long. The germline gives CDR1 MNHNS, CDR2 SASEGT. The CDR3, as DNA: TGTGCCAGCAACCCAGTTCAGCGCCTGAACTATGGCTACACCTTC. Protein product: CASNPVQRLNYGYTF.

This clonotype was observed a single time. The chain couples TRBV20-1 to TRBJ1-1; D possibly corresponds to TRBD1 (5 bases). Germline V gene sequence: CDR1 DFQATT, CDR2 SNEGSKA (reference sequence). This CDR3 has 14 residues. V was trimmed by 4 bases and J by 2 bases, leaving 14 bases between them. CDR3 amino acids: CSAKKRDSNTEAFF. The CDR3 bases are TGCAGTGCTAAAAAGCGAGACAGTAACACTGAAGCTTTCTTT.

V is TRBV7-2 and J is TRBJ2-7; the D is unclear. CDR3 length equals 15 residues. Trimming removed 3 bases at V and 2 bases at J, with 14 bases between. The germline gives CDR1 SGHTA, CDR2 FQGNSA. The CDR3 protein is CASSFPTLSPYEQYF. The DNA for the CDR3 is TGTGCCAGCAGCTTTCCGACCTTGAGCCCCTACGAGCAGTACTTC. Complete variable domain (other parts from reference TRBV7-2 and TRBJ2-7): GAGVSQSPSNKVTEKGKDVELRCDPISGHTALYWYRQSLGQGLEFLIYFQGNSAPDKSGLPSDRFSAERTGGSVSTLTIQRTQQEDSAVYLCASSFPTLSPYEQYFGPGTRLTVT.